The clone carrying this TCR beta chain was counted between two and nine times. The sample is drawn from a study of spatial heterogeneity in lung cancer. The CDR3 totals 11 residues. Germline V CDR1 and CDR2: DFQATT, SNEGSKA (reference sequence). The V end was cut by 1 base, the J end by 4 bases, with 2 bases between. TCRdb analysed the 5' RACE reads with MiXCR anew, one entry per CDR3 protein. Of around 110,000 distinct CDR3 sequences listed, 9% to 15% are singletons. Time point given: blood at routine non-recurrence follow-up after resection. Whole RNA came from tumor, nontumor lung or frozen PBMC and was sequenced without being sorted.

The clonotype originates from a male donor with early-stage non-small cell lung cancer. This material consisted of PBMCs, taken at follow-up. This chain links TRBV20-1 with TRBJ2-4; D is undetermined. CDR3 DNA sequence: TGCAGTGCTAGAGTTAAAAACATTCAGTACTTC. Its protein is CSARVKNIQYF.